This T cell receptor (beta chain) was observed in a study of T cells in Graves' hyperthyroidism and ophthalmopathy. The CDR3 consists of 14 residues. Trimming stripped 1 base from V and 4 bases from J, with 8 bases between. Germline V gene sequence: CDR1 SGHAT, CDR2 FQDESV (reference sequence). Lactation, pregnancy, other autoimmune disease or uncontrolled infection excluded patients. PBMCs were derived from 10 ml fresh peripheral blood. What was amplified from RNA transcripts were TCR beta CDR3 regions. The HTBI set primed first-round TCR CDR3 RT-PCR. Via MiXCR, TCRdb re-called the multiplex PCR reads, giving one row per CDR3 protein. This sample has hundreds of thousands of distinct CDR3 sequences, with less than 25% found just once. Whole-study findings and limits: Also found in blood were most expanded thyroid clonotypes above 0.001.

This clonotype was picked up many times. The target antigen is unknown. The source of this sequence is a man younger than 45 with Graves' ophthalmopathy. Sequenced input: blood. V gene TRBV11-1 combines with J gene TRBJ2-1, with D unresolved. The chain's CDR3 is CASSLGALYNEQFF. The CDR3 DNA is TGTGCCAGCAGCTTAGGAGCCCTGTACAATGAGCAGTTCTTC.